This T cell receptor beta chain was found in a study of cytomegalovirus exposure and HLA in healthy donors. Study conclusions and caveats: Later genetic work tied a missense DCLRE1C variant to beta-chain V and J trimming. According to an earlier analysis, most TCR beta V segments yielded productive rearrangements about 87% or about 30% of the time. TRBV6-2, TRBV6-3 and some other V segments were unresolvable in 87-base-pair reads.

The V end was cut by 3 bases, the J end by 3 bases, with 14 bases between. The CDR3 is made up of 15 amino acids. Germline V CDR1 and CDR2: LNHDA, SQIVND (reference sequence). As to this clone: Its specificity is unknown.

Vbeta (60) and Jbeta (13) primers were used in the PCR. The method was immunoSEQ multiplex PCR; TCRdb's version includes in-frame clones alone and lacks a portion of them. The table has about 170,000 clones, around 80% seen once. This rearrangement joins TRBV19 to TRBJ1-1; a possible D gene is TRBD1 (5 bases). The source is a woman between 45 and 65 years old in good health and CMV-seropositive. The material sequenced was PBMCs. This CDR3 reads CASSMGGGLYTEAFF. CDR3 coding DNA: TGTGCCAGTAGTATGGGGGGGGGTCTGTACACTGAAGCTTTCTTT.